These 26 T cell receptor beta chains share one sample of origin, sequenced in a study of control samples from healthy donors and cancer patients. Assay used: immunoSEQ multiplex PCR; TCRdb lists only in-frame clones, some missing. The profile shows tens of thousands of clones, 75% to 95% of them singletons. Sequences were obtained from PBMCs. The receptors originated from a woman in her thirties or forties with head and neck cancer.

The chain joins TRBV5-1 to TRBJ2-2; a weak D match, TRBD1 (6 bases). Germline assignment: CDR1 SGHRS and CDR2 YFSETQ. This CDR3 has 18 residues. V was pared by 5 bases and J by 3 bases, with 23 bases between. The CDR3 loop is CASSLPDRPSDDTGELFF. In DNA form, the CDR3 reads TGCGCCAGCAGTTTGCCAGACAGGCCGTCGGATGACACCGGGGAGCTGTTTTTT.

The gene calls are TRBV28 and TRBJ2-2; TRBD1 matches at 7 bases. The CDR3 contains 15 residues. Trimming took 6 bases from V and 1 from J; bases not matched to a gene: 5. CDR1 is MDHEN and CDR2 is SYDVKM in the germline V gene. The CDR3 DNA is TGTGCCAGCAGCTCTGGACAGGAGAACACCGGGGAGCTGTTTTTT. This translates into CASSSGQENTGELFF.

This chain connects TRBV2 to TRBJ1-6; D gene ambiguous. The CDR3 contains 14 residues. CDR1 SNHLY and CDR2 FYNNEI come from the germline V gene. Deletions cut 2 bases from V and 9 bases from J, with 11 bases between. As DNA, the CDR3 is TGTGCCAGCAGTGAAATTCGTCGCAGTTCACCCCTCCACTTT. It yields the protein CASSEIRRSSPLHF.

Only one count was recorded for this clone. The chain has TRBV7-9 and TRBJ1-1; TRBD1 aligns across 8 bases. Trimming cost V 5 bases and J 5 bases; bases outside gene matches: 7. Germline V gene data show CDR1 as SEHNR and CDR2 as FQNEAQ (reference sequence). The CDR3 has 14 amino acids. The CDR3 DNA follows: TGTGCCAGCAGCCAACAGGGGGGTAAGACTGAAGCTTTCTTT. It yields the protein CASSQQGGKTEAFF.

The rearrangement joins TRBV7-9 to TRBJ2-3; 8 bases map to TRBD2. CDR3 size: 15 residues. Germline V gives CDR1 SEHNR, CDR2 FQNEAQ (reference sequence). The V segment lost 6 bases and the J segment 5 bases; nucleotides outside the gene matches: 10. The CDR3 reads CASSLREGRGDTQYF. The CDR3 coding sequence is TGTGCCAGCAGTCTACGGGAGGGCCGGGGAGATACGCAGTATTTT.

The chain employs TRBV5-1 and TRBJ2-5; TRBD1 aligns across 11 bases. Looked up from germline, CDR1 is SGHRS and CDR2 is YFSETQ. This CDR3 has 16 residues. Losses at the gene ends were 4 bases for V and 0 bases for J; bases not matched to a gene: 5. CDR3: CASSQRTGGDQETQYF. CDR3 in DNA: TGCGCCAGCAGCCAAAGGACAGGGGGCGACCAAGAGACCCAGTACTTC.

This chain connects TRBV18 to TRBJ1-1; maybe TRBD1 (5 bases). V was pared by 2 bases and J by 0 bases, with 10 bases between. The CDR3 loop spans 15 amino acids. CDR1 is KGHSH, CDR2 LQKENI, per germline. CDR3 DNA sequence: TGTGCCAGCTCACCAGAGGGGAGGATGAACACTGAAGCTTTCTTT. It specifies CASSPEGRMNTEAFF. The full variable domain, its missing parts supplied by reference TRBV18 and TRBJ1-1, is NAGVMQNPRHLVRRRGQEARLRCSPMKGHSHVYWYRQLPEEGLKFMVYLQKENIIDESGMPKERFSAEFPKEGPSILRIQQVVRGDSAAYFCASSPEGRMNTEAFFGQGTRLTVV.

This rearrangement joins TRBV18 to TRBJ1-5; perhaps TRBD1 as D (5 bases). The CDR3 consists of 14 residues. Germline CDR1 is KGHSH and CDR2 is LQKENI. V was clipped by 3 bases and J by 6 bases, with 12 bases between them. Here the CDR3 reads CASSPGQGGQPQHF. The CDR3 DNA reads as TGTGCCAGCTCACCGGGGCAGGGTGGTCAGCCCCAGCATTTT.

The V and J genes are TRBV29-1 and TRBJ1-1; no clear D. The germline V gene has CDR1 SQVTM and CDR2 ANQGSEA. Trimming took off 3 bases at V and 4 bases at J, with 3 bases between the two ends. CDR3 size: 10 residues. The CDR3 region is CSVDPTEAFF. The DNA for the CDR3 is TGCAGCGTTGACCCCACTGAAGCTTTCTTT.

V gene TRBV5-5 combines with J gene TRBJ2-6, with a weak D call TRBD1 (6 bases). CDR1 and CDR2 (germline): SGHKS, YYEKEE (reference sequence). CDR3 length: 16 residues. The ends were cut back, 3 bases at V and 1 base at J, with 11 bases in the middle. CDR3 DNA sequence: TGTGCCAGCAGCTCGATTACAGGGTCTGGGGCCAACGTCCTGACTTTC. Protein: CASSSITGSGANVLTF.

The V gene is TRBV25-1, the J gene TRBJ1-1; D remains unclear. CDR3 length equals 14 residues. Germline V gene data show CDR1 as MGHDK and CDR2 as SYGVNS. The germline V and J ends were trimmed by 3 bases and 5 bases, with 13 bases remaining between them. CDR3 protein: CASSDPNPGTEAFF. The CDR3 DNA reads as TGTGCCAGCAGTGACCCAAACCCCGGGACTGAAGCTTTCTTT.

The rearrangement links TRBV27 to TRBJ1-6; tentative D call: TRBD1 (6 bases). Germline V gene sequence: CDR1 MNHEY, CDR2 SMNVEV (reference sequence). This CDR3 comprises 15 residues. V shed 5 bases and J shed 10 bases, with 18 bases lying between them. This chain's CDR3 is CASSPQGGGGSPLHF. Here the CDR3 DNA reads TGTGCCAGCAGTCCCCAAGGGGGGGGCGGATCACCCCTCCACTTT.

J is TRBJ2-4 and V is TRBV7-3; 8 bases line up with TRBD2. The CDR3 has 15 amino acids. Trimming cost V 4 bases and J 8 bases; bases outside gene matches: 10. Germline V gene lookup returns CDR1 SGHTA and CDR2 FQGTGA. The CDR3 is CASSSAGLGLDIQYF. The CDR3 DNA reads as TGTGCCAGCAGCTCCGCGGGACTAGGGTTAGACATTCAGTACTTC.

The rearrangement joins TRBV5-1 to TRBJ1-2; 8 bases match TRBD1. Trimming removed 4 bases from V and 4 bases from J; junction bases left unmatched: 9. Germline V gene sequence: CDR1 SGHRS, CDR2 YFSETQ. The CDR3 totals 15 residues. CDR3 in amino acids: CASSLWDRRLYGYTF. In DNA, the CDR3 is TGCGCCAGCAGCCTTTGGGACAGGCGCCTCTATGGCTACACCTTC.

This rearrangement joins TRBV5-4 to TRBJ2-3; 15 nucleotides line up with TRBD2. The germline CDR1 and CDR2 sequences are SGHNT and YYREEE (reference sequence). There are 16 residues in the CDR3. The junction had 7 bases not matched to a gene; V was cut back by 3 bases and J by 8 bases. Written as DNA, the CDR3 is TGTGCCAGCAGCTCGGGACTAGCGGGAGGCCGGGGTACGCAGTATTTT. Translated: CASSSGLAGGRGTQYF.

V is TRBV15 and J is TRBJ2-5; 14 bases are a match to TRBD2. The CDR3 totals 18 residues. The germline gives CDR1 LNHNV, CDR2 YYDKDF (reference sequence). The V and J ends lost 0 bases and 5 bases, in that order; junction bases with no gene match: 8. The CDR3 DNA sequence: TGTGCCACCAGCAGAGATCCGACTAGCGGGAGGGTGAGGGAGACCCAGTACTTC. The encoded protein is CATSRDPTSGRVRETQYF.

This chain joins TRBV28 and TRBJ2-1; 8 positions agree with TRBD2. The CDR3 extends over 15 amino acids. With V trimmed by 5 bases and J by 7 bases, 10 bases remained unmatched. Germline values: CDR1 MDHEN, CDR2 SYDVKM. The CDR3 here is CASSIERGLLNEQFF. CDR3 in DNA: TGTGCCAGCAGTATAGAGCGGGGGCTTTTAAATGAGCAGTTCTTC. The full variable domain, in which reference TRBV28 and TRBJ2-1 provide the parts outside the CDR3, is DVKVTQSSRYLVKRTGEKVFLECVQDMDHENMFWYRQDPGLGLRLIYFSYDVKMKEKGDIPEGYSVSREKKERFSLILESASTNQTSMYLCASSIERGLLNEQFFGPGTRLTVL.

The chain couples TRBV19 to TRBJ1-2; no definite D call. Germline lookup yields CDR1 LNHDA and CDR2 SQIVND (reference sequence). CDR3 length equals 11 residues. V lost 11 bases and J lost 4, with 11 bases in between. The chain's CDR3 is CASSEGYGYTF. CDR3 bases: TGTGCCTCCTCAGAGGGCTATGGCTACACCTTC.

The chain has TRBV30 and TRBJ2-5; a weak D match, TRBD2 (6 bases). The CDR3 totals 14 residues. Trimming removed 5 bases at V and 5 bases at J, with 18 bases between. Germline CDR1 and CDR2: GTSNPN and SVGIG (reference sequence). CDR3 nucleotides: TGTGCCTGGGCTTCCGGGGCAGGGAGGGAGACCCAGTACTTC. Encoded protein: CAWASGAGRETQYF.

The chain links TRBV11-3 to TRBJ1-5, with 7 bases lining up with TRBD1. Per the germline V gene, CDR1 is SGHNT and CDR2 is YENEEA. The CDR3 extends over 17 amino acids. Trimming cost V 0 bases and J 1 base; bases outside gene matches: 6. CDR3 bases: TGTGCCAGCAGCTTAGATCGGTGGGGACAGAGCAATCAGCCCCAGCATTTT. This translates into CASSLDRWGQSNQPQHF. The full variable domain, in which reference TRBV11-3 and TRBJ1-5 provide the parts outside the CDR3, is EAGVVQSPRYKIIEKKQPVAFWCNPISGHNTLYWYLQNLGQGPELLIRYENEEAVDDSQLPKDRFSAERLKGVDSTLKIQPAELGDSAVYLCASSLDRWGQSNQPQHFGDGTRLSIL.

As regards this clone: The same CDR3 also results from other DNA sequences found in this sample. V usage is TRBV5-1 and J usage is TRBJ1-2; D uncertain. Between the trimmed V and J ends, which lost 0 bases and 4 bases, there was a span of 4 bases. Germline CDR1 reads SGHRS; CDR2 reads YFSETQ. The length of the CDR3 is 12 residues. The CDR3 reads CASSLEGYGYTF. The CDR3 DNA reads TGCGCCAGCAGCTTGGAAGGCTATGGCTACACCTTC.

The CDR3 reads CASSPRDSLAKNIQYF. The CDR3 bases are TGTGCCAGCAGTCCTCGGGACAGCCTAGCCAAAAACATTCAGTACTTC. This rearrangement joins TRBV27 to TRBJ2-4; 7 bases line up with TRBD1. CDR3 length: 16 residues. Germline CDR1 is MNHEY and CDR2 is SMNVEV (reference sequence). V was clipped by 5 bases and J by 0 bases; unmatched bases: 7.

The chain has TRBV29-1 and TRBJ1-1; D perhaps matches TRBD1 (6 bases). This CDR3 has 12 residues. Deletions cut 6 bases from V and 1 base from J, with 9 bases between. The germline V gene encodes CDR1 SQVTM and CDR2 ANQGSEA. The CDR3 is CSVSQGNTEAFF. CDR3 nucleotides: TGCAGCGTCTCACAGGGGAACACTGAAGCTTTCTTT.

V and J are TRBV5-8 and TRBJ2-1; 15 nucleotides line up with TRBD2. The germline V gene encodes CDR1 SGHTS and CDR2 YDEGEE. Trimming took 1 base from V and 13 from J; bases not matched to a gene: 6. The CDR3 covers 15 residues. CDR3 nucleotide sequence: TGTGCCAGCAGCTTGAGGACTAGCGGGGGGGCGTCACAGTTCTTC. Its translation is CASSLRTSGGASQFF.

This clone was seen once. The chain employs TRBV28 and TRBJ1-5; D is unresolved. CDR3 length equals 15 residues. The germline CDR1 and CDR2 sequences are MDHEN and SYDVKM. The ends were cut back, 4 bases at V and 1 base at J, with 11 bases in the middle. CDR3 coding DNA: TGTGCCAGCAGTTCGGCCCTGGGGAGCAATCAGCCCCAGCATTTT. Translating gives CASSSALGSNQPQHF.

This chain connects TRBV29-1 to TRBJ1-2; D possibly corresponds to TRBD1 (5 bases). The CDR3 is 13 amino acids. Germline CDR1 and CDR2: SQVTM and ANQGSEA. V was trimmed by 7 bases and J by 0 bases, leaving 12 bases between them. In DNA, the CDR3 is TGCAGCGGGTCGGGGGGAACTAACTATGGCTACACCTTC. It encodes CSGSGGTNYGYTF. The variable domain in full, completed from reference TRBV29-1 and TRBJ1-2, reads SAVISQKPSRDICQRGTSLTIQCQVDSQVTMMFWYRQQPGQSLTLIATANQGSEATYESGFVIDKFPISRPNLTFSTLTVSNMSPEDSSIYLCSGSGGTNYGYTFGSGTRLTVV.